This TCR beta chain was recovered during a study of T-cell memory formation after mild COVID-19. In the study overall: Largely, the TCR clusters proved donor specific.

J gave up 6 bases and V 6 bases, and 11 bases lay outside the gene matches. The CDR3 totals 15 residues. TCR alpha and TCR beta cDNA libraries carrying sample barcodes and UMIs came from 5'RACE with constant-segment primers. A single record per CDR3 protein comes from TCRdb applying MiXCR to the 5' RACE reads. The table lists 350,000 to 400,000 distinct CDR3 sequences, roughly 21% of them singletons. This clonotype showed up just a few times. The antigen is undetermined. Study outcomes and limitations: Contracting clones from day 15 to 85 had balanced CD4/CD8; later expanders favoured CD4+. Unconfirmed was the SARS-CoV-2 specificity of second-wave clones that peaked on day 37.

Sequenced sample: PBMCs or a T cell subset sorted from them (not recorded which). The receptor was isolated from an adult woman who had mild COVID-19 (a few samples of this study predate the infection). Cell type and time point are not known. This chain uses TRBV12-3 or TRBV12-4 with TRBJ2-5; 9 nucleotides agree with TRBD1. This CDR3 is CASSRARDRVQTQYF. The CDR3 DNA reads as TGTGCCAGCAGCCGCGCCCGGGACAGGGTACAGACCCAGTACTTC.